Sequencing of this T cell receptor beta chain was carried out in a study of shared clonotypes between healthy human individuals. Comments on this clone: No antigen is known for it.

The study, taken as a whole, reports: The diversity represented, both genetic and in exposure history, was limited by few donors.

Libraries were prepared by immunoSEQ multiplex PCR; TCRdb keeps only in-frame clonotypes and omits some of them. This sample has approximately 2.5 million clones, with 90% to 95% found just once. The TCR sequence derives from a man between 18 and 29 years old in good health. Some clones in this sample may be carry-over from other donors' samples. Sequencing was carried out using naive CD4+ T cells from PBMCs. Subset described: CD45RA+ positively selected.

The DNA for the CDR3 is TGTGCCAGCAGCAGAGGGGGCAGGGATCACACTGAAGCTTTCTTT. This sequence encodes CASSRGGRDHTEAFF. V is TRBV5-4 and J is TRBJ1-1; 7 nucleotides align to TRBD1. The junction had 9 bases not matched to a gene; V was cut back by 4 bases and J by 3 bases. Germline V CDR1 and CDR2: SGHNT, YYREEE (reference sequence). CDR3 size: 15 residues.